The 10 T cell receptor beta chains listed next were all sequenced from one sample in a study of persistence of HIV-infected CD4 T cells. An overlapping HIV-1 Gag peptide pool stimulated these cells at roughly 1 ug/peptide/mL. CD40L-negative CD69-negative CD45RO-high memory CD4+ T cells were sorted as populations depleted of antigen-responding cells. This was the immunoSEQ version 4 assay in survey mode. The table came from immunoSEQ multiplex PCR; TCRdb's copy has only in-frame clones and leaves some out. The table lists just over 35,000 clones, 70% to 90% of them singletons. These receptors lack a known antigen. This specimen consisted of cultured CD4+ T cells from PBMCs, obtained from a patient who received antiretroviral therapy. Receptors originate from an adult with HIV. The donor label of this sample is uncertain.

Only one count was recorded for this clone. This CDR3 reads CASSPQGGEQYF. DNA for the CDR3: TGTGCCAGCTCACCTCAGGGCGGCGAGCAGTACTTC. The chain employs TRBV18 and TRBJ2-7, with D maybe TRBD1 (5 bases). V was trimmed by 3 bases and J by 6 bases, leaving 9 bases between them. CDR3 length equals 12 residues. CDR1 and CDR2 (germline): KGHSH, LQKENI.

CDR3: CASSLRLAVTDTQYF. The CDR3 DNA sequence: TGTGCCAGCAGCCTCCGACTAGCGGTCACAGATACGCAGTATTTT. V usage is TRBV3-1 (or the pseudogene TRBV3-2) and J usage is TRBJ2-3; 9 positions match TRBD2. The CDR3 is 15 amino acids. After removal of 4 bases from V and 2 bases from J, the junction contained 4 bases not matched to a gene. Per germline, CDR1 LGHDT and CDR2 YNNKEL (reference sequence).

This clone came up once. V is TRBV3-1 (or the pseudogene TRBV3-2) and J is TRBJ2-1; D ambiguous. Germline CDR1 is LGHDT and CDR2 is YNNKEL (reference sequence). Trimming left V 3 bases short and J 10 bases short, with 10 bases between. This CDR3 is built from 12 residues. The CDR3 DNA reads TGTGCCAGCAGCCACAGGACGGTAGAGCAGTTCTTC. Amino acids: CASSHRTVEQFF.

The chain combines TRBV7-6 with TRBJ2-7, with D tentatively TRBD1 or TRBD2 (5 bases each). The V end lost 5 bases, the J end lost 4 bases, and 12 bases lay between the germline ends. The CDR3 is made up of 13 amino acids. The V gene's germline CDR1 is SGHVS and CDR2 FNYEAQ. The CDR3, as DNA: TGTGCCAGCAGCCGGGTCGAGGGGTACGAGCAGTACTTC. It translates to CASSRVEGYEQYF.

The chain has TRBV13 and TRBJ2-3, with D perhaps TRBD2 (5 bases). The CDR3 extends over 17 amino acids. V shed 5 bases and J shed 10 bases, with 28 bases lying between them. From germline, CDR1 is PRHDT and CDR2 FYEKMQ (reference sequence). The CDR3 nucleotides read TGTGCCAGCAGCCCCGGACTCGACGCAAGAACGGTCGTAGCGCAGTATTTT. As protein: CASSPGLDARTVVAQYF. The complete variable domain, with remaining parts taken from reference TRBV13 and TRBJ2-3, reads AAGVIQSPRHLIKEKRETATLKCYPIPRHDTVYWYQQGPGQDPQFLISFYEKMQSDKGSIPDRFSAQQFSDYHSELNMSSLELGDSALYFCASSPGLDARTVVAQYFGPGTRLTVL.

This sequence joins TRBV25-1 and TRBJ1-2; D is uncertain. The CDR3 extends over 14 amino acids. Germline V lookup: CDR1 MGHDK, CDR2 SYGVNS. V was shortened by 3 bases and J by 4 bases, with 12 bases between the two germline ends. In nucleotides, the CDR3 is TGTGCCAGCAGTGAGCACCCAGGTCTCTATGGCTACACCTTC. Its translation: CASSEHPGLYGYTF.

The CDR3 DNA follows: TGTGCCAGCAGCCCGCAGAGCACGCAGTATTTT. Its protein product is CASSPQSTQYF. This chain uses TRBV7-9 with TRBJ2-3; D is undetermined. This CDR3 has 11 residues. Germline CDR1 SEHNR, CDR2 FQNEAQ (reference sequence). The germline V and J ends were trimmed by 5 bases and 9 bases, with 9 bases remaining between them. Looking up the rest from reference TRBV7-9 and TRBJ2-3 gives the full variable domain: DTGVSQNPRHKITKRGQNVTFRCDPISEHNRLYWYRQTLGQGPEFLTYFQNEAQLEKSRLLSDRFSAERPKGSFSTLEIQRTEQGDSAMYLCASSPQSTQYFGPGTRLTVL.

The J gene is TRBJ2-2, the V gene TRBV9; D is undetermined. This CDR3 has 14 residues. V lost 4 bases, J lost 4 bases, and 11 bases lay in between. CDR1 SGDLS and CDR2 YYNGEE come from the germline V gene. The CDR3 bases are TGTGCCAGCAGCCCCCTATCGGGCACCGGGGAGCTGTTTTTT. Translated, it gives CASSPLSGTGELFF.

J is TRBJ2-1 and V is TRBV4-1; 11 positions match TRBD2. CDR1 and CDR2 from the germline V gene are MGHRA and YSYEKL. This CDR3 is 16 amino acids long. V trimming: 4 bases; J trimming: 7 bases; junction bases outside the gene matches: 9. The DNA for the CDR3 is TGCGCCAGCAGCCTTAGCGGGGGGGCGATCGGGAATGAGCAGTTCTTC. This codes for CASSLSGGAIGNEQFF.

Judged by abundance, this clone is medium-sized. Other DNA sequences in this specimen translate into the identical CDR3. This chain joins TRBV19 and TRBJ2-2; maybe TRBD2 (6 bases). Germline CDR1 is LNHDA and CDR2 is SQIVND (reference sequence). The germline V and J ends were trimmed by 4 bases and 0 bases, with 15 bases remaining between them. This CDR3 comprises 17 residues. The CDR3 loop reads CASSKDGGLSNTGELFF. CDR3 in DNA: TGTGCCAGTAGTAAGGACGGGGGTCTTTCGAACACCGGGGAGCTGTTTTTT. The variable domain in full, completed from reference TRBV19 and TRBJ2-2, reads DGGITQSPKYLFRKEGQNVTLSCEQNLNHDAMYWYRQDPGQGLRLIYYSQIVNDFQKGDIAEGYSVSREKKESFPLTVTSAQKNPTAFYLCASSKDGGLSNTGELFFGEGSRLTVL.